The next 27 T cell receptor beta chains were all read from a single sample in a study of T cell responses to AZD1222 COVID-19 vaccine. Clones were read by immunoSEQ multiplex PCR, and TCRdb kept only the in-frame ones, dropping some. The data show over 65,000 clones, with 85% to 90% seen just once and about 5.7% held by the top ten. This specimen consisted of peripheral blood, obtained on day 0 of AZD1222 vaccination. Receptors originate from an adult in good health.

V usage is TRBV18 and J usage is TRBJ2-5, with D uncertain. The V gene lost 4 bases and the J gene lost 1 base, with 4 bases spanning the gap. Germline V gene data show CDR1 as KGHSH and CDR2 as LQKENI. The CDR3 consists of 12 residues. The DNA for the CDR3 is TGTGCCAGCTCACTCGTCCAAGAGACCCAGTACTTC. Its translation is CASSLVQETQYF.

The V gene is TRBV5-1, the J gene TRBJ2-7; D is undetermined. Trimming pared 0 bases from V and 4 bases from J, leaving 17 bases between. There are 16 residues in the CDR3. The germline gives CDR1 SGHRS, CDR2 YFSETQ. The CDR3 loop reads CASSLGSASSGYEQYF. CDR3 bases: TGCGCCAGCAGCTTGGGATCAGCAAGTTCCGGTTACGAGCAGTACTTC.

The V and J genes are TRBV11-2 and TRBJ2-3, with D unresolved. V was cut by 5 bases and J by 0 bases, with 6 bases left in between. Germline assignment: CDR1 SGHAT and CDR2 FQNNGV. The CDR3 totals 13 residues. The CDR3 region has the DNA TGTGCCAGCAGCACCCCTAGCACAGATACGCAGTATTTT. The encoded protein is CASSTPSTDTQYF.

V gene TRBV6-5 combines with J gene TRBJ1-4; D is unresolved. Germline CDR1 is MNHEY and CDR2 is SVGAGI. V was clipped by 8 bases and J by 5 bases, with 12 bases between them. The CDR3 loop spans 13 amino acids. The CDR3 nucleotides read TGTGCCAGCCTCGGTTTTAGGAATGAAAAACTGTTTTTT. This sequence encodes CASLGFRNEKLFF.

The V and J genes are TRBV30 and TRBJ1-1; D gene unclear. The CDR3 runs 11 residues. V was cut by 1 base and J by 8 bases, with 8 bases left in between. In germline, CDR1 is GTSNPN, CDR2 SVGIG (reference sequence). CDR3 region: CAWSASGEAFF. CDR3 nucleotide sequence: TGTGCCTGGAGTGCCTCCGGGGAAGCTTTCTTT.

J is TRBJ1-2 and V is TRBV3-1 (or the pseudogene TRBV3-2); D ambiguous. Germline CDR1 is LGHDT and CDR2 is YNNKEL (reference sequence). The length of the CDR3 is 13 residues. V was cut by 1 base and J by 8 bases, with 11 bases left in between. The CDR3 DNA reads TGTGCCAGCAGCCAAGTTGCACAGAAGGGCTACACCTTC. Encoded protein: CASSQVAQKGYTF.

The rearrangement links TRBV30 to TRBJ2-7; D gene unclear. The germline CDR1 and CDR2 sequences are GTSNPN and SVGIG (reference sequence). The CDR3 runs to 12 residues. V was trimmed by 4 bases and J by 2 bases, leaving 9 bases between them. As DNA, the CDR3 is TGTGCCTGGACTTGGGGTCCCTACGAGCAGTACTTC. It encodes CAWTWGPYEQYF.

CDR3 coding DNA: TGTGCCAGCAGGGAACCGGGACTAGTTTCCGAGCAGTACTTC. Protein: CASREPGLVSEQYF. The V call is TRBV7-9, the J call TRBJ2-7; 8 bases agree with TRBD2. Germline loops: CDR1 SEHNR, CDR2 FQNEAQ (reference sequence). V dropped 6 bases and J dropped 6; count of bases not matched to a gene: 10. The CDR3 has 14 amino acids.

This sequence joins TRBV27 and TRBJ2-1; the match to TRBD1 covers 9 bases. This CDR3 spans 18 amino acids. Germline trimming cut 5 bases from V and 7 bases from J; bases unmatched to any gene: 18. CDR1 MNHEY and CDR2 SMNVEV come from the germline V gene (reference sequence). CDR3 DNA: TGTGCCAGCAGTCCCCCCCTGTTGTCGACAGGGGGTGTGAATGAGCAGTTCTTC. Its translation is CASSPPLLSTGGVNEQFF.

The V and J genes are TRBV4-1 and TRBJ2-3, with D hard to call. The CDR3 covers 12 residues. Germline lookup yields CDR1 MGHRA and CDR2 YSYEKL. Trimming removed 4 bases at V and 6 bases at J, with 8 bases between. The CDR3 reads CASSPHSDTQYF. The CDR3, as DNA: TGCGCCAGCAGCCCGCACTCGGATACGCAGTATTTT.

The chain recombines TRBV7-2 with TRBJ2-1; D not certain. The CDR3 is made up of 14 amino acids. Trimming removed 1 base at V and 6 bases at J, with 10 bases between. Germline CDR1 SGHTA, CDR2 FQGNSA. CDR3 protein: CASSLVVSFNEQFF. In DNA form, the CDR3 reads TGTGCCAGCAGCTTAGTGGTCAGCTTCAATGAGCAGTTCTTC.

The chain is built from TRBV19 and TRBJ1-2; 7 positions agree with TRBD1. Looked up from germline, CDR1 is LNHDA and CDR2 is SQIVND (reference sequence). J gave up 0 bases and V 4 bases, and 8 bases lay outside the gene matches. This CDR3 spans 16 amino acids. This chain's CDR3 is CASSTDRVPTNYGYTF. CDR3 nucleotide sequence: TGTGCCAGTAGTACCGACAGGGTCCCCACTAACTATGGCTACACCTTC.

V usage is TRBV30 and J usage is TRBJ1-5, with no clear D. The CDR3 is made up of 14 amino acids. Germline assignment: CDR1 GTSNPN and CDR2 SVGIG (reference sequence). V lost 0 bases to trimming and J lost 1 base, with 7 bases between them. The CDR3 reads CAWSVHQSNQPQHF. DNA of the CDR3: TGTGCCTGGAGTGTACATCAAAGCAATCAGCCCCAGCATTTT.

The chain links TRBV11-2 to TRBJ2-1; TRBD2 matches at 8 bases. This CDR3 has 16 amino acids. Germline trimming cut 1 base from V and 4 bases from J; bases unmatched to any gene: 6. The germline V gene has CDR1 SGHAT and CDR2 FQNNGV. CDR3 sequence: CASSLVTRGGYNEQFF. CDR3 DNA: TGTGCCAGCAGCTTAGTCACTCGGGGGGGGTACAATGAGCAGTTCTTC.

The rearrangement joins TRBV7-2 to TRBJ1-1; 8 bases fit TRBD1. V was pared by 5 bases and J by 0 bases, with 5 bases of the junction left unmatched. This CDR3 contains 15 residues. CDR1 is SGHTA and CDR2 is FQGNSA in the germline V gene. Here the CDR3 reads CASSPRTGLNTEAFF. The CDR3 DNA reads TGTGCCAGCAGCCCCCGGACAGGGCTGAACACTGAAGCTTTCTTT.

The CDR3 DNA reads TGCGCCAGCAGCTCTAGCGGGGGGCCTAGAGATACGCAGTATTTT. This codes for CASSSSGGPRDTQYF. This sequence joins TRBV5-1 and TRBJ2-3; 11 nucleotides agree with TRBD2. Germline V lookup: CDR1 SGHRS, CDR2 YFSETQ. V shed 3 bases, J shed 5 bases, and the junction held 5 bases outside the gene matches. The CDR3 covers 15 residues.

V usage is TRBV7-2 and J usage is TRBJ2-5; D possibly matches TRBD1 or TRBD2 (5 bases each). Trimming stripped 5 bases from V and 4 bases from J, with 14 bases between. The CDR3 spans 14 residues. Germline V gene data show CDR1 as SGHTA and CDR2 as FQGNSA. The CDR3: CASSGGSGRETQYF. The CDR3 DNA reads TGTGCCAGCAGCGGTGGTTCAGGGAGAGAGACCCAGTACTTC.

This chain uses TRBV30 with TRBJ2-7, with TRBD1 matching over 8 bases. The CDR3 is made up of 14 amino acids. With 2 bases clipped from V and 1 base from J, the junction kept 4 bases outside the gene matches. CDR1 and CDR2 from the germline V gene are GTSNPN and SVGIG (reference sequence). This chain's CDR3 is CAWSKGQGSYEQYF. As DNA, the CDR3 is TGTGCCTGGAGTAAAGGACAGGGATCCTACGAGCAGTACTTC. The full variable domain, with the rest looked up from reference TRBV30 and TRBJ2-7, is SQTIHQWPATLVQPVGSPLSLECTVEGTSNPNLYWYRQAAGRGLQLLFYSVGIGQISSEVPQNLSASRPQDRQFILSSKKLLLSDSGFYLCAWSKGQGSYEQYFGPGTRLTVT.

In nucleotides, the CDR3 is TGTGCCAGCAGTCCCTCGACAGGGGAAAGGACCACTGAAGCTTTCTTT. This gives the protein CASSPSTGERTTEAFF. The chain uses TRBV27 and TRBJ1-1; TRBD1 matches 8 bases. In germline, CDR1 is MNHEY, CDR2 SMNVEV (reference sequence). V was clipped by 5 bases and J by 4 bases; unmatched bases: 12. This CDR3 contains 16 residues.

This clone was observed a single time. The V call is TRBV5-8, the J call TRBJ2-5; D may be TRBD2 (5 bases). CDR3 length equals 17 residues. Germline-derived CDR1 and CDR2 are SGHTS and YDEGEE. Trimming removed 0 bases at V and 2 bases at J, with 17 bases between. CDR3 residues: CASSLGLFREGQETQYF. The CDR3 DNA reads TGTGCCAGCAGCTTGGGGCTTTTCCGCGAGGGACAAGAGACCCAGTACTTC.

In its sample, this clone was seen once. The rearrangement joins TRBV7-8 to TRBJ2-7; maybe TRBD1 (5 bases). V was clipped by 5 bases and J by 7 bases, with 12 bases between them. The CDR3 loop spans 12 amino acids. Germline CDR1 reads SGHVS; CDR2 reads FQNEAQ. CDR3 region: CASSPSRGEQYF. The DNA for the CDR3 is TGTGCCAGCAGCCCCTCAAGGGGTGAGCAGTACTTC.

This sequence joins TRBV6-5 and TRBJ1-1, with D possibly TRBD1 on 5 matching bases. The V gene lost 2 bases and the J gene lost 2 bases, with 15 bases spanning the gap. Germline CDR1 reads MNHEY; CDR2 reads SVGAGI. This CDR3 is 16 amino acids long. CDR3 sequence (DNA): TGTGCCAGCAGTTACGGTTCAGGGCTTACAAACACTGAAGCTTTCTTT. This codes for CASSYGSGLTNTEAFF.

The chain recombines TRBV27 with TRBJ1-5; D not resolved. This CDR3 has 14 residues. CDR1 and CDR2 (germline): MNHEY, SMNVEV (reference sequence). Trimming stripped 5 bases from V and 10 bases from J, with 18 bases between. Here the CDR3 reads CASSPREQISPQHF. In nucleotides, the CDR3 is TGTGCCAGCAGTCCCCGGGAACAAATCAGCCCCCAGCATTTT.

The V call is TRBV28, the J call TRBJ2-7; a possible D gene is TRBD2 (7 bases). V dropped 7 bases and J dropped 6 bases, with 16 bases sitting between them. CDR3 size: 13 residues. Germline V gene lookup returns CDR1 MDHEN and CDR2 SYDVKM. The CDR3 region is CASKFGGRGEQYF. Here the CDR3 DNA reads TGTGCCAGCAAATTCGGGGGGCGGGGCGAGCAGTACTTC.

The chain has TRBV6-5 and TRBJ1-5; a possible D gene is TRBD1 (5 bases). V was clipped by 0 bases and J by 4 bases, with 7 bases between them. This CDR3 region has 14 residues. Germline V gene data show CDR1 as MNHEY and CDR2 as SVGAGI. The CDR3 DNA reads as TGTGCCAGCAGTTACTCCAGGGATAATCAGCCCCAGCATTTT. Its translation: CASSYSRDNQPQHF.

V is TRBV7-9 and J is TRBJ2-5, with D possibly being TRBD2 (5 bases). V lost 5 bases and J lost 7, with 17 bases in between. The CDR3 consists of 14 residues. CDR1 is SEHNR, CDR2 FQNEAQ, per germline (reference sequence). The CDR3 loop is CASSQGRAPGTQYF. In nucleotides, the CDR3 is TGTGCCAGCAGCCAAGGGCGGGCCCCGGGGACCCAGTACTTC.

J is TRBJ2-1 and V is TRBV27; D remains ambiguous. Between the trimmed V and J ends, which lost 5 bases and 5 bases, there was a span of 10 bases. Germline V gene lookup returns CDR1 MNHEY and CDR2 SMNVEV (reference sequence). CDR3 length: 13 amino acids. The CDR3: CASSRPWDNEQFF. CDR3 nucleotide sequence: TGTGCCAGCAGTCGGCCCTGGGACAATGAGCAGTTCTTC.